Listed below are T cell receptor beta chains from one sample, sequenced in a study of cytomegalovirus exposure and HLA in healthy donors. Produced via immunoSEQ multiplex PCR; TCRdb's table is partial and in-frame only. The sample contains 150,000 to 200,000 clones, about four fifths of which appear only once. The sample consisted of PBMCs. Source of these receptors: a man aged 18-30 years in good health and CMV-seropositive. Each CDR3 is given with its conserved first and last residue. Each record gives: CDR3 DNA, CDR3 protein, J gene, V gene, clone size, D gene. D genes are given only for firm matches. Clone size is given for some rows only: seen once, a few or many times, or a class if the clone is expanded.

TGTGCCAGCAGTGGCCTACAGGGATCCCCCGAGACCCAGTACTTC | CASSGLQGSPETQYF | TRBJ2-5 | TRBV25-1 | once | -
TGTGCCAGCAGGTCACTCACGGACAGTGCAACTAATGAAAAACTGTTTTTT | CASRSLTDSATNEKLFF | TRBJ1-4 | TRBV27 | - | -
TGTGCCAGCAGCTCCAGGGCAGGCTCCACAGATACGCAGTATTTT | CASSSRAGSTDTQYF | TRBJ2-3 | TRBV13 | - | -
TGTGCCAGCAGCGCTAGCGGGACGAACACCGGGGAGCTGTTTTTT | CASSASGTNTGELFF | TRBJ2-2 | TRBV9 | - | TRBD2
TGCAGTGCCGAGGCCCGTGAGCAGTTCTTC | CSAEAREQFF | TRBJ2-1 | TRBV20-1 | - | -
TGTGCCAGCAGCTTGAGGGGACTAGCGGGACTGAGACAGTTCTTC | CASSLRGLAGLRQFF | TRBJ2-1 | TRBV5-6 | - | TRBD2
TGTGCCAGCAGCTTAGGGATTGGGACATTCGAGCAGTACTTC | CASSLGIGTFEQYF | TRBJ2-7 | TRBV11-2 | - | -
TGCGCCAGCAGCCAAGATACCGGACAGGGGGGCGATGAGCAGTTCTTC | CASSQDTGQGGDEQFF | TRBJ2-1 | TRBV4-3 | - | TRBD1
TGTGCCAGCAGACAGGACAGGGAATTCAATCGACAGTACTTC | CASRQDREFNRQYF | TRBJ2-7 | TRBV6-6 | - | TRBD1
TGTGCCAGTGGGGGGATAGCCACTGAAGCTTTCTTT | CASGGIATEAFF | TRBJ1-1 | TRBV25-1 | - | -
TGTGCCAGCTCACTGGACAGGCTTCCCCCTCAAGGATTGGGCTACACCTTC | CASSLDRLPPQGLGYTF | TRBJ1-2 | TRBV18 | - | TRBD1
TGTGCCAGCAGTTTTGCCAGAAACTACGAGCAGTACTTC | CASSFARNYEQYF | TRBJ2-7 | TRBV27 | - | -
TGTGCCAGCAGCAAAGCCGGGACTAGCGGGGGGGATACGCAGTATTTT | CASSKAGTSGGDTQYF | TRBJ2-3 | TRBV7-3 | - | TRBD2
TGTGCCAGCAGCCAAGGAAGGATTGGACTAGCGGGAGGTCGGGAGCAGTACTTC | CASSQGRIGLAGGREQYF | TRBJ2-7 | TRBV14 | - | TRBD2
TGTGCCAGCAGCTTAGCGCAGAGAGTTACAGGGTCAACCTCTGGGGCCAACGTCCTGACTTTC | CASSLAQRVTGSTSGANVLTF | TRBJ2-6 | TRBV7-2 | - | -
TGTGCCAGCAGTTACCCGACAGGCTATGGCTACACCTTC | CASSYPTGYGYTF | TRBJ1-2 | TRBV6-5 | - | -
TGTGCCAGCAGCCAAGAGTGGGGAGACTATGGCTACACCTTC | CASSQEWGDYGYTF | TRBJ1-2 | TRBV4-2 | - | -
TGTGCCAGCAGCCTAGGGAGTGGGGGGGCCACAGATACGCAGTATTTT | CASSLGSGGATDTQYF | TRBJ2-3 | TRBV7-6 | - | -
TGTGCCAGCAGCCCCAGCGGGAGGATATACAATGAGCAGTTCTTC | CASSPSGRIYNEQFF | TRBJ2-1 | TRBV11-1 | - | TRBD2
TGTGCCAGCAGTTTATCGCAGGGTCTGGGATACGAGCAGTACTTC | CASSLSQGLGYEQYF | TRBJ2-7 | TRBV28 | - | -
TGTGCCAGTAGTACTGGGACAGAACTAAACTATGGCTACACCTTC | CASSTGTELNYGYTF | TRBJ1-2 | TRBV19 | - | TRBD1
TGTGCCTGGGCCCTAGCGGGCAAAAATGAGCAGTTCTTC | CAWALAGKNEQFF | TRBJ2-1 | TRBV30 | - | TRBD2
TGCAGCGCGGGACAGGGGGCAAGGGAGACCCAGTACTTC | CSAGQGARETQYF | TRBJ2-5 | TRBV29-1 | once | TRBD1